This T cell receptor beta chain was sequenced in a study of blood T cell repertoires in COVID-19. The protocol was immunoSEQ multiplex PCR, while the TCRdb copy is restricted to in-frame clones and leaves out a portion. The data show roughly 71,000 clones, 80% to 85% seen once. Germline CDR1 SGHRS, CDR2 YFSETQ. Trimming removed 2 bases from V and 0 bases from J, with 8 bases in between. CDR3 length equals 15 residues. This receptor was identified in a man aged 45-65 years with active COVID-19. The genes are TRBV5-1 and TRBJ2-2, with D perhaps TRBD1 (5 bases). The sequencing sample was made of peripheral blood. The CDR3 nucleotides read TGCGCCAGCAGCTTAAGGGGTACGAACACCGGGGAGCTGTTTTTT. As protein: CASSLRGTNTGELFF. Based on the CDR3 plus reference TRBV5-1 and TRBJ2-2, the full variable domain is KAGVTQTPRYLIKTRGQQVTLSCSPISGHRSVSWYQQTPGQGLQFLFEYFSETQRNKGNFPGRFSGRQFSNSRSEMNVSTLELGDSALYLCASSLRGTNTGELFFGEGSRLTVL.